The clone carrying this T cell receptor beta chain appeared a few times. The data stem from a study of T-cell memory formation after mild COVID-19. Looking at the study overall: Clustering of TCRs was largely donor specific.

TCRdb called the 5' RACE reads again in MiXCR, with one record for every CDR3 protein. The table shows about 340,000 distinct CDR3 sequences, with around 13% occurring only once. This clonotype was obtained from a man aged 18 to 29 who had mild COVID-19 (a few samples of this study predate the infection). Cell type and time point are not known. The sample taken for sequencing was PBMCs or a T cell subset sorted from them (not recorded which).

DNA of the CDR3: TGTGCCAGCAGCTTATCCCAGGCGCCTCTAAATGAAAAACTGTTTTTT. Protein: CASSLSQAPLNEKLFF. The chain couples TRBV7-9 to TRBJ1-4; D unclear. The CDR3 sequence is 16 residues long. From germline, CDR1 is SEHNR and CDR2 FQNEAQ (reference sequence). With 2 bases removed from V and 5 bases from J, the gap between germline ends came to 15 bases. Based on the CDR3 plus reference TRBV7-9 and TRBJ1-4, the full variable domain is DTGVSQNPRHKITKRGQNVTFRCDPISEHNRLYWYRQTLGQGPEFLTYFQNEAQLEKSRLLSDRFSAERPKGSFSTLEIQRTEQGDSAMYLCASSLSQAPLNEKLFFGSGTQLSVL.